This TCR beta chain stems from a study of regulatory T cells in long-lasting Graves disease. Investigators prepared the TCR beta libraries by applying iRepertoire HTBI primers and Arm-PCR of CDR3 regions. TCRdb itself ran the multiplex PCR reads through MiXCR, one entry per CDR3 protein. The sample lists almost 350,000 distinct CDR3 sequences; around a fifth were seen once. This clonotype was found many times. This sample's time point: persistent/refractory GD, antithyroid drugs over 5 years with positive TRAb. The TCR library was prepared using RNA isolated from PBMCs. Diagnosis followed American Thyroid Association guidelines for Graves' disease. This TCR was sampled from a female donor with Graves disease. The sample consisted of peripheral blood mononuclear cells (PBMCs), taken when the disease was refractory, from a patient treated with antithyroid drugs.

CDR3 bases: TGTGCCAGCCGTTCAGCATCAACTAATGAAAAACTGTTTTTT. As protein: CASRSASTNEKLFF. The chain recombines TRBV28 with TRBJ1-4; D call uncertain. The CDR3 is 14 amino acids. The ends were cut back, 8 bases at V and 0 bases at J, with 10 bases in the middle. Germline V gene sequence: CDR1 MDHEN, CDR2 SYDVKM.